The rows below give T cell receptor beta chains drawn from one sample of a study of T cell repertoires in cytomegalovirus infection. These receptors are not linked to any known antigen. TCRdb independently ran MiXCR on the reads; one entry per CDR3 protein. The data contain about 570,000 distinct CDR3 sequences, over 35% of them singletons. The material sequenced was cultured PBMCs, taken from culture after CMV antigen stimulation. Source of these receptors: a human donor in good health (CMV status not recorded). Some clones in this sample may be carry-over from other donors' samples. Each CDR3 is given with its conserved first and last residue. The order of the fields is CDR3 protein, CDR3 DNA, V gene, clone size, D gene, J gene. The D gene is left open where the match is weak. Only some rows state a clone size, as once, few, many or a class for expanded clones.

CDR3 protein: CASANGDRGHF; CDR3 DNA: TGTGCTAGTGCCAACGGTGATCGGGGGCATTTT; V gene: TRBV12-5; clone size: -; D gene: -; J gene: TRBJ1-5
CDR3 protein: CSAGRSGSSNIQYF; CDR3 DNA: TGCAGTGCCGGGCGGTCAGGGTCCTCTAACATTCAGTACTTC; V gene: TRBV20-1; clone size: -; D gene: -; J gene: TRBJ2-4
CDR3 protein: CASSYMGGELFF; CDR3 DNA: TGTGCCAGCAGTTATATGGGCGGGGAGCTGTTTTTT; V gene: TRBV6-5; clone size: -; D gene: -; J gene: TRBJ2-2
CDR3 protein: CASSHLMGTSGGTDTQYF; CDR3 DNA: TGTGCCAGCAGCCACCTCATGGGGACTAGCGGGGGCACAGATACGCAGTATTTT; V gene: TRBV4-1; clone size: -; D gene: TRBD2; J gene: TRBJ2-3
CDR3 protein: CASSSIGTNEQFF; CDR3 DNA: TGTGCCAGCAGTTCAATCGGGACCAATGAGCAGTTCTTC; V gene: TRBV28; clone size: many; D gene: -; J gene: TRBJ2-1
CDR3 protein: CASSMLGISYEQYF; CDR3 DNA: TGTGCCAGTAGTATGTTGGGGATCTCCTACGAGCAGTACTTC; V gene: TRBV19; clone size: few; D gene: -; J gene: TRBJ2-7
CDR3 protein: CASSRPVTSPLHF; CDR3 DNA: TGTGCCAGCAGCCGACCCGTGACATCACCCCTCCACTTT; V gene: TRBV28; clone size: few; D gene: -; J gene: TRBJ1-6
CDR3 protein: CASTERTGYEQYF; CDR3 DNA: TGTGCCAGCACCGAACGGACAGGTTACGAGCAGTACTTC; V gene: TRBV6-1; clone size: few; D gene: TRBD1; J gene: TRBJ2-7
CDR3 protein: CASSYRDRGRNTQYF; CDR3 DNA: TGTGCCAGCAGTTACCGGGACAGGGGGAGAAATACGCAGTATTTT; V gene: TRBV6-2/TRBV6-3; clone size: few; D gene: TRBD1; J gene: TRBJ2-3
CDR3 protein: CASSFFRQINSPLHF; CDR3 DNA: TGTGCCAGCAGCTTTTTCCGACAGATTAATTCACCCCTCCACTTT; V gene: TRBV7-2; clone size: -; D gene: -; J gene: TRBJ1-6
CDR3 protein: CASSFTGSGIYEQYF; CDR3 DNA: TGTGCCAGCAGCTTTACCGGTAGCGGGATCTACGAGCAGTACTTC; V gene: TRBV11-2; clone size: -; D gene: TRBD2; J gene: TRBJ2-7
CDR3 protein: CASSLALEGSGNTIYF; CDR3 DNA: TGTGCCAGCAGCTTAGCCCTAGAGGGCTCTGGAAACACCATATATTTT; V gene: TRBV7-8; clone size: -; D gene: -; J gene: TRBJ1-3
CDR3 protein: CASSGGGSGWTEAFF; CDR3 DNA: TGTGCCAGCAGCGGGGGGGGGTCAGGGTGGACTGAAGCTTTCTTT; V gene: TRBV5-5; clone size: -; D gene: -; J gene: TRBJ1-1
CDR3 protein: CASLPLSGIDTEAFF; CDR3 DNA: TGTGCCAGCCTCCCACTCTCGGGTATCGACACTGAAGCTTTCTTT; V gene: TRBV19; clone size: few; D gene: -; J gene: TRBJ1-1
CDR3 protein: CASSHLWGSIIRNSNQPQHF; CDR3 DNA: TGTGCCAGCAGCCACCTCTGGGGCAGCATTATTAGAAATAGCAATCAGCCCCAGCATTTT; V gene: TRBV7-2; clone size: -; D gene: -; J gene: TRBJ1-5
CDR3 protein: CASSLGPGYTDTQYF; CDR3 DNA: TGTGCCAGCAGCTTAGGACCGGGTTACACAGATACGCAGTATTTT; V gene: TRBV7-6; clone size: -; D gene: -; J gene: TRBJ2-3
CDR3 protein: CASSLAVGAQPQHF; CDR3 DNA: TGTGCCAGCAGCTTAGCGGTGGGGGCTCAGCCCCAGCATTTT; V gene: TRBV7-2; clone size: few; D gene: -; J gene: TRBJ1-5
CDR3 protein: CASTPRTDYNEQFF; CDR3 DNA: TGTGCCAGCACCCCCCGGACAGATTACAATGAGCAGTTCTTC; V gene: TRBV7-9; clone size: once; D gene: -; J gene: TRBJ2-1
CDR3 protein: CASSLGGQGWGGELFF; CDR3 DNA: TGTGCCAGCAGCCTAGGGGGACAGGGGTGGGGCGGGGAGCTGTTTTTT; V gene: TRBV7-2; clone size: -; D gene: TRBD1; J gene: TRBJ2-2
CDR3 protein: CASSWGILPLHF; CDR3 DNA: TGTGCCAGCAGCTGGGGTATTCTACCCCTCCACTTT; V gene: TRBV7-2; clone size: -; D gene: -; J gene: TRBJ1-6
CDR3 protein: CASSPDRTDGYTF; CDR3 DNA: TGTGCCAGTAGTCCGGACAGGACGGATGGCTACACCTTC; V gene: TRBV19; clone size: -; D gene: TRBD1; J gene: TRBJ1-2
CDR3 protein: CASSRPGTDIQYF; CDR3 DNA: TGTGCCAGCTCACGACCAGGGACAGACATTCAGTACTTC; V gene: TRBV18; clone size: -; D gene: TRBD1; J gene: TRBJ2-4
CDR3 protein: CASSLVGFSIYNSPLHF; CDR3 DNA: TGTGCCAGCAGTTTAGTAGGGTTCTCAATCTATAATTCACCCCTCCACTTT; V gene: TRBV12-3/TRBV12-4; clone size: -; D gene: -; J gene: TRBJ1-6
CDR3 protein: CASSFWGGADTQYF; CDR3 DNA: TGTGCCAGCAGCTTCTGGGGAGGGGCAGATACGCAGTATTTT; V gene: TRBV7-2; clone size: -; D gene: TRBD2; J gene: TRBJ2-3
CDR3 protein: CASSLVIGGEAFF; CDR3 DNA: TGTGCCAGCAGCTTGGTAATCGGTGGTGAAGCTTTCTTT; V gene: TRBV7-2; clone size: few; D gene: -; J gene: TRBJ1-1
CDR3 protein: CASRPTSGRGDTQYF; CDR3 DNA: TGTGCCAGCAGACCCACTAGCGGGAGAGGCGATACGCAGTATTTT; V gene: TRBV12-3/TRBV12-4; clone size: -; D gene: TRBD2; J gene: TRBJ2-3
CDR3 protein: CASSIDRGGSNEQFF; CDR3 DNA: TGTGCCAGTAGTATAGACAGGGGGGGATCCAATGAGCAGTTCTTC; V gene: TRBV19; clone size: few; D gene: -; J gene: TRBJ2-1
CDR3 protein: CASSKSGGVNTEAFF; CDR3 DNA: TGTGCCAGCAGTAAATCAGGGGGAGTGAACACTGAAGCTTTCTTT; V gene: TRBV12-3/TRBV12-4; clone size: -; D gene: TRBD1; J gene: TRBJ1-1
CDR3 protein: CASSYGVGSSYNSPLHF; CDR3 DNA: TGTGCCAGCAGTTACGGGGTTGGGAGCTCCTATAATTCACCCCTCCACTTT; V gene: TRBV6-5; clone size: -; D gene: -; J gene: TRBJ1-6
CDR3 protein: CASSNQGAGELFF; CDR3 DNA: TGTGCCAGCAGCAACCAGGGAGCCGGGGAGCTGTTTTTT; V gene: TRBV7-2; clone size: many; D gene: -; J gene: TRBJ2-2
CDR3 protein: CASSQGRGGEAFF; CDR3 DNA: TGCGCCAGCAGCCAAGGGAGGGGGGGTGAAGCTTTCTTT; V gene: TRBV4-3; clone size: few; D gene: -; J gene: TRBJ1-1
CDR3 protein: CSARDGSMNTEAFF; CDR3 DNA: TGCAGTGCTAGAGATGGCAGTATGAACACTGAAGCTTTCTTT; V gene: TRBV20-1; clone size: -; D gene: -; J gene: TRBJ1-1
CDR3 protein: CASSQDGLAGGHEQFF; CDR3 DNA: TGTGCCAGCAGCCAAGATGGTCTGGCGGGAGGCCATGAGCAGTTCTTC; V gene: TRBV4-2; clone size: many; D gene: TRBD2; J gene: TRBJ2-1
CDR3 protein: CASSSQSSYEQYF; CDR3 DNA: TGTGCCAGCAGCAGTCAGAGCTCCTACGAGCAGTACTTC; V gene: TRBV7-2; clone size: -; D gene: -; J gene: TRBJ2-7
CDR3 protein: CASSVAPGNQPQHF; CDR3 DNA: TGTGCCAGCAGCGTCGCCCCCGGGAATCAGCCCCAGCATTTT; V gene: TRBV7-6; clone size: few; D gene: -; J gene: TRBJ1-5
CDR3 protein: CASLGGWNEQFF; CDR3 DNA: TGTGCCAGTCTCGGGGGGTGGAATGAGCAGTTCTTC; V gene: TRBV28; clone size: few; D gene: TRBD2; J gene: TRBJ2-1
CDR3 protein: CAIGKGPNTEAFF; CDR3 DNA: TGTGCCATCGGTAAAGGTCCAAACACTGAAGCTTTCTTT; V gene: TRBV10-3; clone size: once; D gene: -; J gene: TRBJ1-1